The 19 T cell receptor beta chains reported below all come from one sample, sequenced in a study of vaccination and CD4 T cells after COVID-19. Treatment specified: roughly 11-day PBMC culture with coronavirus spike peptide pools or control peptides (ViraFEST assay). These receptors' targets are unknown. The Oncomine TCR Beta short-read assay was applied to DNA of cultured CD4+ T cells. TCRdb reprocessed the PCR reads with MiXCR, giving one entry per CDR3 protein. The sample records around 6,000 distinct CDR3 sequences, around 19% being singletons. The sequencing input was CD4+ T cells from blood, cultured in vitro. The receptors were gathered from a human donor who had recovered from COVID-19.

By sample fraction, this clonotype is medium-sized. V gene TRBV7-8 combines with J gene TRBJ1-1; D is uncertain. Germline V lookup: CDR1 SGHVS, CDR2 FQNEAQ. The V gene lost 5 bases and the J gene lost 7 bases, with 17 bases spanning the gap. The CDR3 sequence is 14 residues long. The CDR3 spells CASSAHGETSEAFF. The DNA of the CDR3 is TGTGCCAGCAGCGCCCACGGGGAGACAAGTGAAGCTTTCTTT. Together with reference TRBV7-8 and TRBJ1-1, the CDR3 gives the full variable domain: GAGVSQSPRYKVAKRGQDVALRCDPISGHVSLFWYQQALGQGPEFLTYFQNEAQLDKSGLPSDRFFAERPEGSVSTLKIQRTQQEDSAVYLCASSAHGETSEAFFGQGTRLTVV.

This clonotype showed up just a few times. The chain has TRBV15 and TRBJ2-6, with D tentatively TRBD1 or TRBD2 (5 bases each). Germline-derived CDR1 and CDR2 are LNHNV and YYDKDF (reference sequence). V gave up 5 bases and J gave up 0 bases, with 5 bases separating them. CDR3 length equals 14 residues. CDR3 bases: TGTGCCACCAGCGGGGGCTCTGGGGCCAACGTCCTGACTTTC. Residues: CATSGGSGANVLTF.

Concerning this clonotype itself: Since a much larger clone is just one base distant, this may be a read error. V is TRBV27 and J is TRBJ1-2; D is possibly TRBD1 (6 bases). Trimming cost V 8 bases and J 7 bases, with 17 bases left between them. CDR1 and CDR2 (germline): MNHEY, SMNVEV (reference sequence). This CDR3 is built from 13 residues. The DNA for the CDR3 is TGTGCCAGCTCAAGAGGGGGAATTGGTGGCTACACCTTC. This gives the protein CASSRGGIGGYTF.

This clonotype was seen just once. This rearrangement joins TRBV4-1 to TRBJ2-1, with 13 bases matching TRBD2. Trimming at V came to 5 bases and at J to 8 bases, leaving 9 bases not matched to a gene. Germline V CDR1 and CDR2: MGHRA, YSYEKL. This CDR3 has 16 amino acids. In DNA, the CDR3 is TGCGCCAGCAGCTTCGAGGGACTAGCGGGGAGGGATGAGCAGTTCTTC. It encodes CASSFEGLAGRDEQFF.

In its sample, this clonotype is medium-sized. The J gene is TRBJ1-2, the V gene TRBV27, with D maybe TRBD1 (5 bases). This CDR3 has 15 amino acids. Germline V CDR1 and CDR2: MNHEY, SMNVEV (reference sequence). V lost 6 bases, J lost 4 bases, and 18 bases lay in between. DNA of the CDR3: TGTGCCAGCAGCTTACCCAGGGTCCCCTCCTATGGCTACACCTTC. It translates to CASSLPRVPSYGYTF.

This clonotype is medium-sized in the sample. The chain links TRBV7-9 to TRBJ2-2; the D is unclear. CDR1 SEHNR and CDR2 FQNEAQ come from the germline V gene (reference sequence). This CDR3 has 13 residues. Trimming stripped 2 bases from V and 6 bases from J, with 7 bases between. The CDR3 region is CASSLSPAGELFF. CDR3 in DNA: TGTGCCAGCAGCTTATCCCCAGCCGGGGAGCTGTTTTTT.

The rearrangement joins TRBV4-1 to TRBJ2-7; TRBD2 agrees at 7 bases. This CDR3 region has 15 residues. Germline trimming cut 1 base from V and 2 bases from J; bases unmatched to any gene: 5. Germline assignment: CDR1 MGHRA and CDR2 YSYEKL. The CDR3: CASSQGGGGAYEQYF. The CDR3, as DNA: TGCGCCAGCAGCCAAGGAGGCGGGGGAGCCTACGAGCAGTACTTC.

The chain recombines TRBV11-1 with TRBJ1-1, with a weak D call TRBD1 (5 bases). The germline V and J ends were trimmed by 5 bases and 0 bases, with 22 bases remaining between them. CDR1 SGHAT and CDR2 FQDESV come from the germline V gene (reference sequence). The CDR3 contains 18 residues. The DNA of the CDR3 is TGTGCCAGCAGCCCCCGGGGTCGGGGCCCTGATGTGAACACTGAAGCTTTCTTT. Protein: CASSPRGRGPDVNTEAFF.

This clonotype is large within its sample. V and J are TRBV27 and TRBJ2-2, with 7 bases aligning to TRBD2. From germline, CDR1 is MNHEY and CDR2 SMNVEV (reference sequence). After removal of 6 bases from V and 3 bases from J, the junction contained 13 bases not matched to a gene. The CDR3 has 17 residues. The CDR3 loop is CASRRKGSGGYTGELFF. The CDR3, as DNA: TGTGCCAGCAGAAGAAAGGGGTCGGGAGGCTACACCGGGGAGCTGTTTTTT.

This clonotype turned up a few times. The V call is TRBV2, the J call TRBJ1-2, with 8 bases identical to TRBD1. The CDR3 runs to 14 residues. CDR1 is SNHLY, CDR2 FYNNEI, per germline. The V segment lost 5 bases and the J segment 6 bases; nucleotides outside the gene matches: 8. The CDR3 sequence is CASSSSGRGHGYTF. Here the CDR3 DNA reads TGTGCCAGCAGTTCCTCTGGCAGGGGGCATGGCTACACCTTC.

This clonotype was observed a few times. CDR3 region: CASSINAGGEETQYF. DNA for the CDR3: TGTGCCAGTAGTATAAATGCGGGGGGGGAAGAGACCCAGTACTTC. The chain recombines TRBV19 with TRBJ2-5; 9 nucleotides line up with TRBD2. Looked up from germline, CDR1 is LNHDA and CDR2 is SQIVND (reference sequence). V lost 2 bases to trimming and J lost 3 bases; unmatched junction nucleotides: 4. CDR3 length: 15 residues.

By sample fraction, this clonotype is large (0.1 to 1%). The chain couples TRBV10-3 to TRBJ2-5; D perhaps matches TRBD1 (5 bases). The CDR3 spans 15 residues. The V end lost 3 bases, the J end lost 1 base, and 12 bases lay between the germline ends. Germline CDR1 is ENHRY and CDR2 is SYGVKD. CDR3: CAISDLGRPQETQYF. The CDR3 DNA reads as TGTGCCATCAGTGATCTGGGGCGCCCCCAAGAGACCCAGTACTTC.

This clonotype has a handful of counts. The CDR3 region is CAVSRGLGYEQYF. The CDR3 nucleotides are TGTGCCGTCTCCCGGGGCTTAGGTTACGAGCAGTACTTC. The chain links TRBV2 to TRBJ2-7; D is tentatively TRBD1 or TRBD2 (5 bases each). V was clipped by 11 bases and J by 4 bases, with 18 bases between them. Germline V gene data show CDR1 as SNHLY and CDR2 as FYNNEI. This CDR3 region has 13 residues. The full variable domain, rest sourced from reference TRBV2 and TRBJ2-7, is EPEVTQTPSHQVTQMGQEVILRCVPISNHLYFYWYRQILGQKVEFLVSFYNNEISEKSEIFDDQFSVERPDGSNFTLKIRSTKLEDSAMYFCAVSRGLGYEQYFGPGTRLTVT.

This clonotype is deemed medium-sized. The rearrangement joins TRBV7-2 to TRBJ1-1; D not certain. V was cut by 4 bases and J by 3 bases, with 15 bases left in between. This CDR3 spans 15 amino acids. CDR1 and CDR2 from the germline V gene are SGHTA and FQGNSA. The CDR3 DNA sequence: TGTGCCAGCAGCTCACGACCCTTCGGGGACACTGAAGCTTTCTTT. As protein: CASSSRPFGDTEAFF.

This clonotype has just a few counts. The CDR3 loop reads CASSATTGGGSKHNEQFF. For the CDR3, the DNA is TGTGCCAGCAGCGCTACGACAGGGGGCGGTTCGAAACACAATGAGCAGTTCTTC. The chain joins TRBV25-1 to TRBJ2-1; 10 bases fit TRBD1. The V gene's germline CDR1 is MGHDK and CDR2 SYGVNS. This CDR3 spans 18 amino acids. The ends lost 6 bases at V and 5 bases at J; junction bases unmatched: 16.

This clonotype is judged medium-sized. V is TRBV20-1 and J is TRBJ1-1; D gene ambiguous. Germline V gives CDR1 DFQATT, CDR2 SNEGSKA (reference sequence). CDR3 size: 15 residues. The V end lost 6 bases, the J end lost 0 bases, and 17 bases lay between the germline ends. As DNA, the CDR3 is TGCAGTGCCTACACTTATGCACCCATGAACACTGAAGCTTTCTTT. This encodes CSAYTYAPMNTEAFF.

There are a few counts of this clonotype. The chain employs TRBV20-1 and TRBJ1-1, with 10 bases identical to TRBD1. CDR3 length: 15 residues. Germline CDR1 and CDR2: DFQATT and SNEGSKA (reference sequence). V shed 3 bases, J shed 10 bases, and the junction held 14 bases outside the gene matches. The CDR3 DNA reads TGCAGTGCTAGCGACCAGGACAGGGGGGGTTTTTTAGCTTTCTTT. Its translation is CSASDQDRGGFLAFF.

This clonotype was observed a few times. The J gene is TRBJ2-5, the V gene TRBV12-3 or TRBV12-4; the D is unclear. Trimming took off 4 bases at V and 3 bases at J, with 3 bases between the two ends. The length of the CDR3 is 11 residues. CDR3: CASSSKETQYF. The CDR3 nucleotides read TGTGCCAGCAGTTCCAAAGAGACCCAGTACTTC.

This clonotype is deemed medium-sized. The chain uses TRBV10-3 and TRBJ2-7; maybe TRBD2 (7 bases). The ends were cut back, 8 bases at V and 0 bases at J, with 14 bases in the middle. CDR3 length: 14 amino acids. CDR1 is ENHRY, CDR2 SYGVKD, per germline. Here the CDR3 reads CAIGAGASSYEQYF. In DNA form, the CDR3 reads TGTGCCATCGGGGCGGGGGCGAGCTCCTACGAGCAGTACTTC.